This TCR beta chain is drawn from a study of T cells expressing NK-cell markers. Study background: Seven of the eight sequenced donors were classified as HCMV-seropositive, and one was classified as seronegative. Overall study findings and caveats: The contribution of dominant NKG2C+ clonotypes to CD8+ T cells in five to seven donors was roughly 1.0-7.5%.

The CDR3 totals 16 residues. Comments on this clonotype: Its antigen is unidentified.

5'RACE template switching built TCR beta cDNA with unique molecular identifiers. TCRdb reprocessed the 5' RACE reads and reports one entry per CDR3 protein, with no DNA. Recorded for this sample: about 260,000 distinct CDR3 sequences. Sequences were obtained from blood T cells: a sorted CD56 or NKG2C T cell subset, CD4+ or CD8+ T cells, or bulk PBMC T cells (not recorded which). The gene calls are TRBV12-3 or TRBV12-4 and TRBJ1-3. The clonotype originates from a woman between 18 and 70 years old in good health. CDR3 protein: CASSLRGQAWGNTIYF.